The sample holds many counts of the clone carrying this T cell receptor (beta chain). Its antigen is unknown. This entry is derived from a study of regulatory T cells in long-lasting Graves disease. Study-wide results and limits: Only peripheral blood was studied, not thyroid tissue. Among the persistent patients, 2,741 public clonotypes were shared, more than the 850 to 1,000 shared among new patients.

Described time point: newly diagnosed GD, antithyroid drugs for less than 3 months. RNA from PBMCs was the source of the TCR library. Both iRepertoire HTBI primers and Arm-PCR of CDR3 regions were used to build the TCR beta libraries. Via MiXCR, TCRdb re-called the multiplex PCR reads, giving one row per CDR3 protein. Of 350,000 to 500,000 distinct CDR3 sequences listed, 15% to 20% are singletons. Another study also made use of these data, one on T cells in Graves' hyperthyroidism and ophthalmopathy.

Material: peripheral blood mononuclear cells (PBMCs), obtained at new diagnosis, from a patient treated with antithyroid drugs. This receptor was identified in a woman aged 30 to 39 with Graves disease.

This CDR3 is CASSLETSGSAYEQYF. Written as DNA, the CDR3 is TGTGCCAGCAGCTTAGAGACTAGCGGGAGCGCCTACGAGCAGTACTTC. V is TRBV7-2 and J is TRBJ2-7, with TRBD2 matching 12 bases. The CDR3 spans 16 residues. Germline-derived CDR1 and CDR2 are SGHTA and FQGNSA. The V segment lost 1 base and the J segment 2 bases; nucleotides outside the gene matches: 3. The full variable domain, in which reference TRBV7-2 and TRBJ2-7 provide the parts outside the CDR3, is GAGVSQSPSNKVTEKGKDVELRCDPISGHTALYWYRQSLGQGLEFLIYFQGNSAPDKSGLPSDRFSAERTGGSVSTLTIQRTQQEDSAVYLCASSLETSGSAYEQYFGPGTRLTVT.